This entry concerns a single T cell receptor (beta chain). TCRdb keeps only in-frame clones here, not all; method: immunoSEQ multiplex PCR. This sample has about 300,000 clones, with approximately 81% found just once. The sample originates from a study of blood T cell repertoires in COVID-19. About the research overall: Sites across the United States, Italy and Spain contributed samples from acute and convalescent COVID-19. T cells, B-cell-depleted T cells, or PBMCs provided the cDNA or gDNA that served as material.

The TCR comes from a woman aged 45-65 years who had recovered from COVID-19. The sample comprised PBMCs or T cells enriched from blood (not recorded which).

CDR3 sequence reads: CASSVWQTESGNTIYF. The CDR3 coding sequence is TGTGCCAGCAGTGTATGGCAAACGGAGTCAGGAAACACCATATATTTT. The chain is built from TRBV6-1 and TRBJ1-3, with unresolved D. Trimming pared 4 bases from V and 4 bases from J, leaving 17 bases between. The germline V gene encodes CDR1 MNHNS and CDR2 SASEGT. This CDR3 spans 16 amino acids.